Below, one T cell receptor (beta chain) is given with its context. Its antigen has not been determined. Base qualities were left out, and no much larger clone turns up one base away. The data stem from a study of T cell responses to AZD1222 COVID-19 vaccine (dated by TCRdb to about 2021). A note on the overall study: A total of under 250 trial participants underwent TCR sequencing, of whom roughly 210 had received two doses of AZD1222 and about 26 had received two doses of the MenACWY control vaccine. Trial participants were enrolled by age into 18-55, 56-69 and 70-plus year subgroups, with about 150, 28 and 57 TCR-sequenced participants respectively. General findings and caveats noted by the study authors: A significant rise in spike-specific TCR breadth and depth was observed after two AZD1222 doses relative to day 0 and relative to MenACWY recipients. The vaccine-associated CD4 TCRs covered the entire spike protein, and the dominant responses fell in regions 160-218 and 743-854. Only six or seven AZD1222 recipients were SARS-CoV-2 seropositive at baseline, limiting conclusions about previously exposed vaccinees. Epitopes outside the regions mutated in the B.1.351 and B.1.1.7 variants were reportedly recognized by nearly half of the unique spike-specific TCRs. Most participants were white British and females outnumbered males, and the authors suggested that clonal diversity may have been underestimated. No day 14 peak-response samples were available, so repertoires were characterized only after the peak T cell response. The 56-69-year group was small, and its depth increase did not reach significance, likely because of low power.

The CDR3 regions of human TCRbeta chains were subjected to immunosequencing. As for how the authors treated the data: TCRs in the repertoires were compared against a reference library of SARS-CoV-2-specific TCRs that had been generated with the MIRA antigen-specificity platform. Breadth was defined as the fraction of unique TCRs that were SARS-CoV-2-associated, and depth was defined as the fraction of total T cells that were SARS-CoV-2-associated. Using the MIRA data, every spike-specific TCR was mapped to the spike region that the TCR reacted to and assigned to either a CD4 or a CD8 class. Log10-transformed breadth and depth values were compared by one-way ANOVA with Sidak's multiple comparisons tests. TCRdb stores this immuneACCESS table with in-frame sequences only. Part of the clones is absent; in the studies checked, under half of the shortfall reflects unresolved V genes, and no reason is known for the rest. V and J calls and clone size follow that table, whereas D and trimming were derived from the DNA. In this sample the table shows approximately 75,000 clones, 87% of which occur a single time. The top ten clonotypes cover more than 15% of the sample.

The CDR3 holds 14 amino acids from the cysteine to the phenylalanine. Only the CDR3 DNA stays, 42 bases, in frame from base 1. V and J lose 1 base and 3 bases, and a span of 9 bases separates them. From the germline V gene (reference sequence), CDR1 is SEHNR and CDR2 is FQNEAQ. Sample time point, as interpreted from the label and publication: about 28 days (+/-7) after the second vaccine dose. AZD1222 recipients given second doses at about 4 weeks or at about 12 weeks were pooled, since spike-specific TCR depth and breadth were not found to differ between the two schedules. The vaccinee samples were drawn from two UK trials, COV001 and COV002, one of which was a single-blind randomized controlled phase 2/3 trial testing AZD1222 (ChAdOx1 nCoV-19) in healthy adults. For TCRbeta chain sequencing, PBMC samples from trial participants were taken at day 0 and at day 28 after the second dose.

The sequenced sample was peripheral blood, obtained 28 days after the second AZD1222 dose. This TCR derives from an adult who received the AZD1222 COVID-19 vaccine. The V gene is TRBV7-9 and the J gene is TRBJ1-1, with no reliable assignment of the D segment. The CDR3 region: CASSLGQQDTEAFF. The DNA sequence reads TGTGCCAGCAGCTTAGGCCAGCAGGACACTGAAGCTTTCTTT.